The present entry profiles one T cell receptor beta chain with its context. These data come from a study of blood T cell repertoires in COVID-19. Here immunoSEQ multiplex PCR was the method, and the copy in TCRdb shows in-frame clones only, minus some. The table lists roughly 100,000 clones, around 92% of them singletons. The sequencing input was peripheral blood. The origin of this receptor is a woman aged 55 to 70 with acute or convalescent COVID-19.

The DNA for the CDR3 is TGTGCCAGCAAACTAGCGGGAGGCGACACCGGGGAGCTGTTTTTT. It is translated as CASKLAGGDTGELFF. The chain joins TRBV11-2 to TRBJ2-2; 12 bases agree with TRBD2. CDR1 and CDR2 from the germline V gene are SGHAT and FQNNGV. The CDR3 runs to 15 residues. V lost 7 bases to trimming and J lost 3 bases; unmatched junction nucleotides: 3. Full variable domain (missing parts from reference TRBV11-2 and TRBJ2-2): EAGVAQSPRYKIIEKRQSVAFWCNPISGHATLYWYQQILGQGPKLLIQFQNNGVVDDSQLPKDRFSAERLKGVDSTLKIQPAKLEDSAVYLCASKLAGGDTGELFFGEGSRLTVL.